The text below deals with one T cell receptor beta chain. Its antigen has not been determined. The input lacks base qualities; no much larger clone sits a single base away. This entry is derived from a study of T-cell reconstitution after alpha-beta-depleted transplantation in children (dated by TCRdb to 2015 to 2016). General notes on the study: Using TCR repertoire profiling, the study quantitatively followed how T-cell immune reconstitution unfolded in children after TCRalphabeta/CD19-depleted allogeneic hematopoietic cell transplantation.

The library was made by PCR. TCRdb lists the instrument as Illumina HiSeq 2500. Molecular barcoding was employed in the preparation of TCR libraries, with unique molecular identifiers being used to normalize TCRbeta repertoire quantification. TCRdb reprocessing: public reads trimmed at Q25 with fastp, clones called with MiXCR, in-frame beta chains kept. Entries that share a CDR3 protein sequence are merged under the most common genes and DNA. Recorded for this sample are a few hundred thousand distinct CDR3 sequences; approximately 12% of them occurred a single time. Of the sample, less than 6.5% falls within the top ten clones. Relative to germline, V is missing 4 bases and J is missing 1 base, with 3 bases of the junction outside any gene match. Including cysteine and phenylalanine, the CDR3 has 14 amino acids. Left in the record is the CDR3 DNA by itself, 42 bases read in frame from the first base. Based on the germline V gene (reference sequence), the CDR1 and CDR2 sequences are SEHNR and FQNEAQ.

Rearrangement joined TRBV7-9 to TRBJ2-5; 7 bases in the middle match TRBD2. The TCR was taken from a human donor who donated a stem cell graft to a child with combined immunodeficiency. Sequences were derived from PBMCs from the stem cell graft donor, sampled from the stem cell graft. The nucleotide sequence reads TGTGCCAGCAGCTCCTGGGGGGGCCAAGAGACCCAGTACTTC. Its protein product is CASSSWGGQETQYF.